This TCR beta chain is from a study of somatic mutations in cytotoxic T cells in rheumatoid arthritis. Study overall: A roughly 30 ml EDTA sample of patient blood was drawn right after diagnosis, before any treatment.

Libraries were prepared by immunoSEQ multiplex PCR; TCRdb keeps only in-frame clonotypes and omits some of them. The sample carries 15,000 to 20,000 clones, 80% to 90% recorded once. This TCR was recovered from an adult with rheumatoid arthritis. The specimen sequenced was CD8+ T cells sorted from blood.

Written as DNA, the CDR3 is TGTGCCAGCAGCTTACCCGACCTAGGGACCCAGTACTTC. It yields the protein CASSLPDLGTQYF. The chain combines TRBV11-2 with TRBJ2-5; D ambiguous. This CDR3 has 13 amino acids. V lost 2 bases, J lost 7 bases, and 11 bases lay in between. CDR1 SGHAT and CDR2 FQNNGV come from the germline V gene.